This section outlines one T cell receptor (beta chain) sequence together with its context. Its antigen remains unknown. This entry is derived from a study of vaccination effects on CD4 cells after COVID-19. Whole-study findings and limits: Convalescent patients were scarce, and early post-infection timepoints were absent.

This CDR3 has 13 amino acids. The ends were cut back, 2 bases at V and 4 bases at J, with 5 bases in the middle. Peptide-pool stimulation followed by sequencing identified expanded antigen-specific CD4+ clonotypes in the ViraFEST assay. CD4+ T cell isolation took place after approximately 11 days of culture. Infection dated between March and December 2020, before the Alpha, Beta and Delta variants reached the United States. Profiling relied on immunoSEQ multiplex PCR, and the TCRdb table lists in-frame clones only, not all of them. The table includes fewer than 90,000 clones, 65% to 85% detected once.

The V call is TRBV12-3 or TRBV12-4, the J call TRBJ2-2; unclear D gene. The TCR comes from a human donor who had a prior SARS-CoV-2 infection. The starting material was CD4+ T cells from PBMCs cultured with HIV peptides, obtained before COVID-19 vaccination. Specified subset: HIV-1 Nef peptide pool negative control/reference culture. The CDR3 DNA is TGTGCCAGCAGTTTATCCCCCACCGGGGAGCTGTTTTTT. Translation gives CASSLSPTGELFF.